Listed here are 24 T cell receptor beta chains from one sample, sequenced in a study of blood T cell repertoires in COVID-19. The method was immunoSEQ multiplex PCR; TCRdb's version includes in-frame clones alone and lacks a portion of them. This sample has 300,000 to 450,000 clones; 85% to 90% occur once, and the top ten carry 1%. The sample was PBMCs or T cells enriched from blood (not recorded which). The receptors were gathered from a woman in her twenties or thirties who had been exposed to COVID-19.

The table lists this clone with a count of one. The V and J genes are TRBV7-2 and TRBJ2-1, with TRBD1 matching 7 bases. Germline lookup yields CDR1 SGHTA and CDR2 FQGNSA. CDR3 length: 13 amino acids. With V trimmed by 5 bases and J by 10 bases, 8 bases remained unmatched. DNA for the CDR3: TGTGCCAGCAGCCAAGGATGGGACAGAGAGCAGTTCTTC. The encoded protein is CASSQGWDREQFF.

The chain employs TRBV30 and TRBJ2-1, with 13 bases fitting TRBD2. The length of the CDR3 is 17 residues. CDR1 and CDR2 from the germline V gene are GTSNPN and SVGIG (reference sequence). The J segment lost 8 bases and the V segment lost 2 bases, leaving 12 bases of the junction unmatched. The CDR3 is CAWSFRTSGSFVDEQFF. CDR3 nucleotides: TGTGCCTGGAGTTTTCGGACTAGCGGGAGCTTTGTCGATGAGCAGTTCTTC. Full variable domain (rest looked up from reference TRBV30 and TRBJ2-1): SQTIHQWPATLVQPVGSPLSLECTVEGTSNPNLYWYRQAAGRGLQLLFYSVGIGQISSEVPQNLSASRPQDRQFILSSKKLLLSDSGFYLCAWSFRTSGSFVDEQFFGPGTRLTVL.

The V call is TRBV7-3, the J call TRBJ2-2; 7 bases are shared with TRBD2. With 5 bases clipped from V and 4 bases from J, the junction kept 10 bases outside the gene matches. The CDR3 has 16 residues. Looked up from germline, CDR1 is SGHTA and CDR2 is FQGTGA. For the CDR3, the DNA is TGTGCCAGCAGCCTTGATGGGAGGGCCACCACCGGGGAGCTGTTTTTT. Translation gives CASSLDGRATTGELFF.

The chain carries TRBV12-5 and TRBJ2-7; 9 bases map to TRBD1. V lost 0 bases and J lost 3; bases outside the gene matches: 6. Germline CDR1 and CDR2: LGHNT and FRNRAP. The CDR3 runs 16 residues. In DNA form, the CDR3 reads TGTGCTAGTGGTTTGGTCAAACAGACAGGGGGCTACGAGCAGTACTTC. Protein: CASGLVKQTGGYEQYF.

This CDR3 reads CASSPLRGQGDSNQPQHF. CDR3 in DNA: TGTGCCAGCAGTCCGTTGAGGGGACAGGGAGATAGCAATCAGCCCCAGCATTTT. The chain recombines TRBV6-6 with TRBJ1-5; TRBD1 matches at 9 bases. V was clipped by 5 bases and J by 0 bases; unmatched bases: 11. The CDR3 loop spans 18 amino acids. Germline V CDR1 and CDR2: MNHNY, SVGAGI (reference sequence).

V gene TRBV9 combines with J gene TRBJ2-7; D possibly corresponds to TRBD1 (5 bases). The CDR3 runs to 15 residues. The ends were cut back, 0 bases at V and 3 bases at J, with 13 bases in the middle. The V gene's germline CDR1 is SGDLS and CDR2 YYNGEE. The CDR3 region is CASSVVGAPDYEQYF. The CDR3 coding sequence is TGTGCCAGCAGCGTAGTTGGGGCCCCTGACTACGAGCAGTACTTC. Complete variable domain (other parts from reference TRBV9 and TRBJ2-7): DSGVTQTPKHLITATGQRVTLRCSPRSGDLSVYWYQQSLDQGLQFLIQYYNGEERAKGNILERFSAQQFPDLHSELNLSSLELGDSALYFCASSVVGAPDYEQYFGPGTRLTVT.

This sequence joins TRBV18 and TRBJ1-5; 8 nucleotides align to TRBD1. The CDR3 covers 15 residues. Trimming cost V 6 bases and J 2 bases; bases outside gene matches: 6. Germline lookup yields CDR1 KGHSH and CDR2 LQKENI. CDR3 nucleotides: TGTGCCAGCTCCCTGGACAGGGTTGGCAATCAGCCCCAGCATTTT. It is translated as CASSLDRVGNQPQHF.

The chain carries TRBV2 and TRBJ1-1; D call uncertain. Germline CDR1 and CDR2: SNHLY and FYNNEI. Trimming removed 6 bases from V and 0 bases from J, with 8 bases in between. This CDR3 is built from 13 residues. The CDR3: CASREIMNTEAFF. As DNA, the CDR3 is TGTGCCAGCAGGGAGATAATGAACACTGAAGCTTTCTTT. The whole variable domain, filled in from reference TRBV2 and TRBJ1-1, reads EPEVTQTPSHQVTQMGQEVILRCVPISNHLYFYWYRQILGQKVEFLVSFYNNEISEKSEIFDDQFSVERPDGSNFTLKIRSTKLEDSAMYFCASREIMNTEAFFGQGTRLTVV.

J is TRBJ1-1 and V is TRBV19, with 7 nucleotides matching TRBD1. V shed 7 bases, J shed 0 bases, and the junction held 8 bases outside the gene matches. Germline loops: CDR1 LNHDA, CDR2 SQIVND (reference sequence). The CDR3 is 15 residues long. The CDR3 reads CASTSGGFMNTEAFF. Written as DNA, the CDR3 is TGTGCCAGTACATCAGGGGGGTTCATGAACACTGAAGCTTTCTTT.

The J gene is TRBJ1-2, the V gene TRBV3-1 (or the pseudogene TRBV3-2), with 7 bases identical to TRBD1. The J segment lost 8 bases and the V segment lost 3 bases, leaving 12 bases of the junction unmatched. The CDR3 covers 15 residues. Germline V lookup: CDR1 LGHDT, CDR2 YNNKEL (reference sequence). The CDR3 protein is CASSQQDREIRGYTF. The CDR3 nucleotides are TGTGCCAGCAGCCAGCAAGACAGGGAAATACGCGGCTACACCTTC.

As to this clone: Other DNA sequences in this sample translate to the same CDR3. CDR3: CASSPGLAGADTQYF. The DNA of the CDR3 is TGCGCCAGCAGCCCCGGACTAGCGGGAGCAGATACGCAGTATTTT. This sequence joins TRBV5-1 and TRBJ2-3; TRBD2 agrees at 13 bases. The CDR3 sequence is 15 residues long. The V segment lost 4 bases and the J segment 4 bases; nucleotides outside the gene matches: 3. Per germline, CDR1 SGHRS and CDR2 YFSETQ.

The chain recombines TRBV19 with TRBJ1-6; a possible D gene is TRBD1 (5 bases). The germline CDR1 and CDR2 sequences are LNHDA and SQIVND (reference sequence). The CDR3 spans 14 residues. Trimming pared 5 bases from V and 7 bases from J, leaving 12 bases between. The CDR3 loop reads CASSPYPGNSPLHF. The CDR3 nucleotides read TGTGCCAGTAGTCCCTATCCAGGGAATTCACCCCTCCACTTT.

This clone came up once. The chain employs TRBV6-5 and TRBJ2-7, with 8 bases that match TRBD2. This CDR3 has 16 residues. J lost 0 bases, V lost 2 bases, and 6 bases had no gene match. Germline V gene sequence: CDR1 MNHEY, CDR2 SVGAGI. The CDR3 loop is CASSYGSGISSYEQYF. The CDR3 nucleotides read TGTGCCAGCAGTTACGGTAGCGGGATTAGCTCCTACGAGCAGTACTTC.

This clone was counted a few times. V gene TRBV4-1 combines with J gene TRBJ2-5, with 12 bases fitting TRBD2. Trimming removed 0 bases from V and 1 base from J; junction bases left unmatched: 3. This CDR3 has 17 amino acids. Germline V CDR1 and CDR2: MGHRA, YSYEKL. CDR3: CASSQDRTSGVQETQYF. DNA for the CDR3: TGCGCCAGCAGCCAAGATCGGACTAGCGGGGTCCAAGAGACCCAGTACTTC.

This clone occurred a few times. This chain joins TRBV21-1 and TRBJ2-2; the D segment call TRBD1 is taken from the table without a DNA check. TRBV21-1 is tagged as a pseudogene. The CDR3 totals 17 residues. The CDR3 bases are TGTGCCAGCAGCCGCCCGGCCTGGACAGGGGGCACCGGGGAGCTGTTTTTT. It encodes CASSRPAWTGGTGELFF.

The genes are TRBV29-1 and TRBJ1-1; D gene ambiguous. The germline gives CDR1 SQVTM, CDR2 ANQGSEA. The CDR3 is 13 amino acids. Trimming took off 4 bases at V and 1 base at J, with 10 bases between the two ends. The CDR3, as DNA: TGCAGCGTTGGAGTTCAGGAGAACACTGAAGCTTTCTTT. Amino acid sequence: CSVGVQENTEAFF.

The V call is TRBV12-3 or TRBV12-4, the J call TRBJ2-1, with D maybe TRBD2 (6 bases). The germline V and J ends were trimmed by 8 bases and 4 bases, with 9 bases remaining between them. The CDR3 is 12 amino acids. The CDR3 region is CASGAGYNEQFF. CDR3 nucleotide sequence: TGTGCCAGCGGAGCGGGTTACAATGAGCAGTTCTTC.

V and J are TRBV4-1 and TRBJ2-5; TRBD2 might be the D (6 bases). The CDR3 contains 15 residues. V lost 0 bases to trimming and J lost 2 bases, with 10 bases between them. Looked up from germline, CDR1 is MGHRA and CDR2 is YSYEKL. The CDR3 protein is CASSQEGTLQETQYF. The CDR3 DNA follows: TGCGCCAGCAGCCAAGAGGGGACTTTACAAGAGACCCAGTACTTC.

This chain connects TRBV7-2 to TRBJ1-5, with TRBD1 matching over 7 bases. The CDR3 is made up of 14 amino acids. After removal of 5 bases from V and 4 bases from J, the junction contained 5 bases not matched to a gene. Germline CDR1 SGHTA, CDR2 FQGNSA. DNA for the CDR3: TGTGCCAGCAGCAACAGGGGAGGAAATCAGCCCCAGCATTTT. Its translation: CASSNRGGNQPQHF.

This sequence joins TRBV2 and TRBJ2-1; D is uncertain. The CDR3 has 13 residues. From germline, CDR1 is SNHLY and CDR2 FYNNEI. Trimming took off 6 bases at V and 2 bases at J, with 8 bases between the two ends. The CDR3 DNA follows: TGTGCCAGCAGGTTTAGTCCCTACAATGAGCAGTTCTTC. Translating it yields CASRFSPYNEQFF.

About this clone: Other DNA sequences in the same sample also yield this CDR3. The V and J genes are TRBV18 and TRBJ2-7, with a weak D call TRBD1 (5 bases). V lost 3 bases to trimming and J lost 1 base, with 13 bases between them. Germline CDR1 KGHSH, CDR2 LQKENI. The CDR3 runs 15 residues. The CDR3, as DNA: TGTGCCAGCTCACCTGGAACAGGTCTATCCTACGAGCAGTACTTC. As protein: CASSPGTGLSYEQYF.

The chain carries TRBV7-3 and TRBJ2-3; 9 bases line up with TRBD1. The germline V gene encodes CDR1 SGHTA and CDR2 FQGTGA. Germline trimming cut 2 bases from V and 3 bases from J; bases unmatched to any gene: 0. This CDR3 region has 14 residues. CDR3 loop: CASSLDRGTDTQYF. The CDR3, as DNA: TGTGCCAGCAGCTTAGACAGGGGGACAGATACGCAGTATTTT.

This clone was picked up a small number of times. The chain combines TRBV27 with TRBJ1-1, with D tentatively TRBD1 (6 bases). Deletions cut 4 bases from V and 3 bases from J, with 12 bases between. CDR3 size: 14 residues. The germline V gene encodes CDR1 MNHEY and CDR2 SMNVEV (reference sequence). CDR3 nucleotides: TGTGCCAGCAGTTCCCAGGGGTGGGACACTGAAGCTTTCTTT. Translated: CASSSQGWDTEAFF.

V gene TRBV28 combines with J gene TRBJ1-1; D gene ambiguous. CDR3 length equals 14 residues. Trimming shortened V by 5 bases and J by 3 bases, and 13 bases separated the two germline ends. Germline CDR1 MDHEN, CDR2 SYDVKM. The CDR3 region is CASSQQIGDTEAFF. CDR3 sequence (DNA): TGTGCCAGCAGTCAACAGATCGGGGACACTGAAGCTTTCTTT.